A single TCR beta chain is shown here with its context. TCRdb's table, derived via immunoSEQ multiplex PCR, lists solely in-frame clones and lacks some. This sample has approximately 69,000 clones; roughly 87% occur once, and the top ten carry approximately 5%. The data were obtained in a study of control samples from healthy donors and cancer patients. The germline CDR1 and CDR2 sequences are LGHNA and YSLEER. V was pared by 6 bases and J by 0 bases, with 9 bases of the junction left unmatched. CDR3 length: 17 residues. The chain joins TRBV4-3 to TRBJ2-3; 10 positions agree with TRBD2. Material: PBMCs. This TCR derives from a man between 60 and 75 years old with colorectal cancer. CDR3 loop: CASSPSGGRFSTDTQYF. The CDR3 DNA sequence: TGCGCCAGCAGTCCTAGCGGGGGTCGGTTCAGCACAGATACGCAGTATTTT.